Following are 12 T cell receptor beta chains from one sample sequenced in a study of early stage breast cancer tumors. Assay used: immunoSEQ multiplex PCR; TCRdb lists only in-frame clones, some missing. The sample has 51,000 or so clones, roughly 80% seen once. What was sequenced was blood. The receptors derive from a person aged 45 to 60 with breast cancer.

V usage is TRBV7-3 and J usage is TRBJ2-7, with 7 bases identical to TRBD1. Germline CDR1 and CDR2: SGHTA and FQGTGA. Trimming took 1 base from V and 0 from J; bases not matched to a gene: 3. The CDR3 is 15 amino acids. DNA of the CDR3: TGTGCCAGCAGCTTAAACCCAGGGGGCTCCTACGAGCAGTACTTC. This sequence encodes CASSLNPGGSYEQYF.

The V gene is TRBV5-4, the J gene TRBJ1-2; D perhaps matches TRBD1 (5 bases). Germline V gives CDR1 SGHNT, CDR2 YYREEE (reference sequence). CDR3 length: 15 residues. V lost 0 bases and J 4 bases, leaving 13 bases between the germline ends. CDR3 coding DNA: TGTGCCAGCAGCTTGGGGTCGGGGACCCCCTATGGCTACACCTTC. It is translated as CASSLGSGTPYGYTF.

The rearrangement uses TRBV9 and TRBJ1-2; the D is unclear. There are 12 residues in the CDR3. The germline CDR1 and CDR2 sequences are SGDLS and YYNGEE. The V end lost 4 bases, the J end lost 7 bases, and 11 bases lay between the germline ends. The DNA of the CDR3 is TGTGCCAGCAGCCCGGCAGATATTGGCTACACCTTC. Amino acid sequence: CASSPADIGYTF.

This clone was seen a few times. The chain recombines TRBV10-3 with TRBJ1-1; perhaps TRBD1 as D (6 bases). The V gene's germline CDR1 is ENHRY and CDR2 SYGVKD. The V end was cut by 5 bases, the J end by 7 bases, with 11 bases between. The CDR3 sequence is 12 residues long. CDR3: CAISYQGYEAFF. Here the CDR3 DNA reads TGTGCCATCAGTTATCAGGGGTATGAAGCTTTCTTT.

The chain links TRBV7-2 to TRBJ2-1, with no clear D. The CDR3 has 14 amino acids. Trimming took off 5 bases at V and 4 bases at J, with 12 bases between the two ends. Germline CDR1 and CDR2: SGHTA and FQGNSA. This chain's CDR3 is CASSPRQEYNEQFF. The CDR3 nucleotides are TGTGCCAGCAGCCCGAGACAAGAGTACAATGAGCAGTTCTTC.

This clone has just a few counts. This chain joins TRBV9 and TRBJ1-1; no clear D. V lost 0 bases and J lost 3, with 3 bases in between. The CDR3 is made up of 12 amino acids. The germline gives CDR1 SGDLS, CDR2 YYNGEE. CDR3 amino acids: CASSVGDTEAFF. The DNA for the CDR3 is TGTGCCAGCAGCGTAGGGGACACTGAAGCTTTCTTT.

The CDR3 DNA reads as TGTGCCAGCAGCTTGTATACTGAAGCTTTCTTT. This translates into CASSLYTEAFF. The chain has TRBV5-6 and TRBJ1-1; D uncertain. CDR1 and CDR2 from the germline V gene are SGHDT and YYEEEE. V was pared by 1 base and J by 5 bases, with 3 bases between. The CDR3 contains 11 residues.

This chain uses TRBV12-5 with TRBJ1-1; tentatively, D is TRBD1 (5 bases). CDR3 length: 13 residues. The ends were cut back, 2 bases at V and 1 base at J, with 5 bases in the middle. Germline CDR1 reads LGHNT; CDR2 reads FRNRAP. The CDR3: CASGLQGNTEAFF. The CDR3 nucleotides read TGTGCTAGTGGTTTGCAGGGGAACACTGAAGCTTTCTTT.

The chain uses TRBV5-1 and TRBJ2-5, with 10 bases fitting TRBD1. The end of the DNA aligns better with TRBJ2-7, so the J call may be wrong. This CDR3 is built from 14 residues. Germline CDR1 SGHRS, CDR2 YFSETQ. The CDR3, as DNA: TGCGCCAGCAGCCCTCCGGGACAGGGGTCCGAGCAGTACTTC. Protein sequence: CASSPPGQGSEQYF.

J is TRBJ2-5 and V is TRBV7-2; 11 positions agree with TRBD2. V lost 3 bases to trimming and J lost 1 base; unmatched junction nucleotides: 1. CDR1 is SGHTA, CDR2 FQGNSA, per germline. The CDR3 extends over 15 amino acids. The CDR3: CASSFTSGGQETQYF. The CDR3, as DNA: TGTGCCAGCAGCTTCACTAGCGGGGGCCAAGAGACCCAGTACTTC. The full variable domain, completed using reference TRBV7-2 and TRBJ2-5, is GAGVSQSPSNKVTEKGKDVELRCDPISGHTALYWYRQSLGQGLEFLIYFQGNSAPDKSGLPSDRFSAERTGGSVSTLTIQRTQQEDSAVYLCASSFTSGGQETQYFGPGTRLLVL.

The rearrangement links TRBV11-2 to TRBJ2-3; TRBD2 aligns across 10 bases. The length of the CDR3 is 16 residues. CDR1 and CDR2 (germline): SGHAT, FQNNGV. Trimming took 3 bases from V and 5 from J; bases not matched to a gene: 8. The CDR3 sequence is CASSFTSGVGGDTQYF. Here the CDR3 DNA reads TGTGCCAGCAGCTTTACTAGCGGGGTGGGGGGAGATACGCAGTATTTT.

J is TRBJ1-5 and V is TRBV10-2; no clear D gene. This CDR3 has 14 residues. V was trimmed by 4 bases and J by 7 bases, leaving 14 bases between them. Germline V gene sequence: CDR1 WSHSY, CDR2 SAAADI. Here the CDR3 reads CASSVGGLGQPQHF. CDR3 nucleotide sequence: TGCGCCAGCAGTGTCGGAGGGTTGGGGCAGCCCCAGCATTTT.